A selection of T cell receptor beta chains follows, all from one sample in a study of T-cell reconstitution after alpha-beta-depleted transplantation in children. TCRdb reprocessed the PCR reads via MiXCR and lists one record per CDR3 protein. The sample has about 540,000 distinct CDR3 sequences, roughly 18% seen once. The sequencing here drew on PBMCs from the stem cell graft donor, taken from the stem cell graft. These receptors were obtained from a human donor who donated a stem cell graft to a child with acute lymphoblastic leukemia. Both conserved end residues are part of each CDR3. D genes are given only for firm matches. Clone size, where shown, is once, few, many, or a class for clones that have expanded.

few	TRBJ2-1	13	TRBV6-5	.	CASSYSNIHEQFF	TGTGCCAGCAGTTACTCGAATATCCATGAGCAGTTCTTC
few	TRBJ2-1	15	TRBV15	.	CATSLDGASYNEQFF	TGTGCCACCAGCCTCGACGGAGCCTCCTACAATGAGCAGTTCTTC
few	TRBJ1-6	15	TRBV20-1	.	CSAINRDRYNSPLHF	TGCAGTGCTATAAATCGGGACCGCTATAATTCACCCCTCCACTTT
.	TRBJ1-4	17	TRBV19	.	CASNFKGNGATNEKLFF	TGTGCCAGTAATTTTAAGGGAAACGGGGCAACTAATGAAAAACTGTTTTTT
few	TRBJ2-3	15	TRBV9	TRBD2	CASSVRLAGGDTQYF	TGTGCCAGCAGCGTTCGGCTAGCGGGAGGAGATACGCAGTATTTT
few	TRBJ1-5	16	TRBV4-2	.	CASSQEEGFRIQPQHF	TGTGCCAGCAGCCAAGAGGAGGGATTCAGGATTCAGCCCCAGCATTTT
few	TRBJ1-3	15	TRBV24-1	.	CATSDTRDSGNTIYF	TGTGCCACCAGTGATACCAGGGATTCCGGAAACACCATATATTTT
.	TRBJ1-4	16	TRBV7-9	.	CASSSRTDSTNEKLFF	TGTGCCAGCAGCTCGCGGACGGATAGTACTAATGAAAAACTGTTTTTT
few	TRBJ2-7	12	TRBV5-1	.	CASSSPTYEQYF	TGCGCCAGCAGCTCCCCTACCTACGAGCAGTACTTC
.	TRBJ2-2	15	TRBV24-1	.	CATSDLQRDTGELFF	TGTGCCACCAGTGATTTGCAGAGAGACACCGGGGAGCTGTTTTTT
few	TRBJ2-7	17	TRBV21-1	.	CASRDRGPTSGAYEQYF	TGTGCCAGCAGGGACAGGGGGCCAACTAGCGGTGCGTACGAGCAGTACTTC
few	TRBJ2-3	16	TRBV9	TRBD2	CASSPEGLAGSDTQYF	TGTGCCAGCAGCCCCGAGGGACTAGCGGGATCAGATACGCAGTATTTT
.	TRBJ2-5	15	TRBV7-9	.	CASSPRGAPQETQYF	TGTGCCAGCAGCCCCCGGGGTGCCCCCCAAGAGACCCAGTACTTC
.	TRBJ2-7	14	TRBV12-3/TRBV12-4	.	CASTDARGRGEQYF	TGTGCCAGCACCGATGCTAGGGGTCGGGGCGAGCAGTACTTC
.	TRBJ2-3	12	TRBV7-9	TRBD2	CASSLGGLARVF	TGTGCCAGCAGCTTAGGGGGACTAGCGCGGGTTTTT
.	TRBJ2-2	13	TRBV20-1	.	CSARYPNTGELFF	TGCAGTGCTAGGTACCCGAACACCGGGGAGCTGTTTTTT
.	TRBJ2-3	20	TRBV5-1	TRBD2	CASSLAWPGLAGVGPDTQYF	TGCGCCAGCAGCCTGGCCTGGCCGGGACTAGCGGGAGTTGGCCCAGATACGCAGTATTTT
.	TRBJ2-5	13	TRBV10-2	.	CASSERAGETQYF	TGCGCCAGCAGTGAGCGAGCCGGGGAGACCCAGTACTTC
few	TRBJ2-5	17	TRBV5-1	.	CASSLVIRAPRLETQYF	TGCGCCAGCAGCTTGGTAATTCGGGCTCCCCGTCTAGAGACCCAGTACTTC
few	TRBJ1-1	14	TRBV10-3	.	CAISVDSWNTEAFF	TGTGCCATCAGTGTTGACTCTTGGAACACTGAAGCTTTCTTT
.	TRBJ1-1	14	TRBV5-8	.	CASSLRQQNTEAFF	TGTGCCAGCAGCTTGCGACAGCAGAACACTGAAGCTTTCTTT
few	TRBJ2-6	15	TRBV20-1	TRBD1	CSGTGGAPGANVLTF	TGCAGTGGGACAGGGGGAGCCCCTGGGGCCAACGTCCTGACTTTC
few	TRBJ2-2	16	TRBV25-1	.	CASSESLAPNTGELFF	TGTGCCAGCAGTGAATCTCTGGCCCCGAACACCGGGGAGCTGTTTTTT
.	TRBJ2-3	13	TRBV27	.	CASSLGLGLTQYF	TGTGCCAGCAGTCTCGGCTTGGGACTGACGCAGTATTTT
.	TRBJ2-1	15	TRBV27	TRBD2	CASSYAGGPHNEQFF	TGTGCCAGCAGTTACGCGGGAGGGCCTCACAATGAGCAGTTCTTC
.	TRBJ1-6	18	TRBV20-1	TRBD1	CSASPLRDRASHNSPLHF	TGCAGTGCTAGCCCGCTGCGGGACAGGGCCTCTCATAATTCACCCCTCCACTTT
.	TRBJ2-2	14	TRBV20-1	.	CSARRPGDTGELFF	TGCAGTGCTAGACGCCCTGGAGACACCGGGGAGCTGTTTTTT
few	TRBJ1-1	13	TRBV7-8	.	CASSLFGAVEAFF	TGTGCCAGCAGCTTATTTGGGGCGGTTGAAGCTTTCTTT
.	TRBJ1-5	13	TRBV6-1	TRBD1	CASSDDREQPQHF	TGTGCCAGCAGCGACGACAGGGAGCAGCCCCAGCATTTT
.	TRBJ2-1	16	TRBV20-1	TRBD2	CCATGVSGRAYNEQFF	TGCTGTGCTACCGGAGTGAGCGGGAGGGCCTACAATGAGCAGTTCTTC
many	TRBJ2-2	16	TRBV15	.	CATSRRGQLNTGELFF	TGTGCCACCAGCAGGCGGGGACAGTTAAACACCGGGGAGCTGTTTTTT